The 5 T cell receptor beta chains in this list originate from one sample, sequenced in a study of CD8 T cells in Susac syndrome. A quantity of roughly 0.5 to 1 ug RNA underwent reverse transcription using random hexamers. TCRdb recomputed calls from the immunoSEQ multiplex PCR reads with MiXCR, one row per CDR3 protein. The sample shows 250,000 to 350,000 distinct CDR3 sequences, roughly 85% of them seen only once. The sequenced sample was CD8+ T cells from PBMCs. These TCRs come from a human donor with multiple sclerosis.

This clonotype has just one count. V and J are TRBV6-5 and TRBJ2-5; tentatively, D is TRBD1 or TRBD2 (5 bases each). Between the trimmed V and J ends, which lost 1 base and 3 bases, there was a span of 18 bases. The CDR3 runs to 17 residues. Germline assignment: CDR1 MNHEY and CDR2 SVGAGI. The CDR3 bases are TGTGCCAGCAGTTACTTCCCCCACCGGGACGGAGAAGAGACCCAGTACTTC. It specifies CASSYFPHRDGEETQYF.

This rearrangement joins TRBV9 to TRBJ2-3; D remains ambiguous. Germline CDR1 and CDR2: SGDLS and YYNGEE. Between the trimmed V and J ends, which lost 0 bases and 5 bases, there was a span of 13 bases. CDR3 length: 15 amino acids. CDR3: CASSVEGRTQDTQYF. The CDR3 DNA follows: TGTGCCAGCAGCGTAGAGGGTAGAACCCAAGATACGCAGTATTTT.

The V call is TRBV27, the J call TRBJ2-1, with 7 nucleotides matching TRBD1. This CDR3 is 16 amino acids long. Germline CDR1 is MNHEY and CDR2 is SMNVEV (reference sequence). The V and J ends lost 3 bases and 0 bases, in that order; junction bases with no gene match: 5. In DNA form, the CDR3 reads TGTGCCAGCAGTTTCCACAGGGACAGCTCCTACAATGAGCAGTTCTTC. Translating gives CASSFHRDSSYNEQFF.

This chain uses TRBV27 with TRBJ1-6, with D perhaps matching TRBD1 (6 bases). The germline gives CDR1 MNHEY, CDR2 SMNVEV (reference sequence). V lost 7 bases to trimming and J lost 10 bases, with 14 bases between them. The CDR3 runs to 13 residues. CDR3 sequence: CASTTGIRSPLHF. For the CDR3, the DNA is TGTGCCAGCACTACAGGGATAAGGTCACCCCTCCACTTT.

This rearrangement joins TRBV14 to TRBJ1-4; 10 bases agree with TRBD1. Germline lookup yields CDR1 SGHDN and CDR2 FVKESK. J lost 4 bases, V lost 6 bases, and 8 bases had no gene match. The CDR3 is 16 residues long. The CDR3 DNA reads TGTGCCAGCAGTCCCTTGGGGACAGGGGTTAATGAAAAACTGTTTTTT. Protein sequence: CASSPLGTGVNEKLFF.